This T cell receptor beta chain was profiled in a study of blood T cell repertoires in COVID-19. Produced via immunoSEQ multiplex PCR; TCRdb's table is partial and in-frame only. Counted here are around 260,000 clones, 80% to 90% occurring once; the ten biggest clones make up approximately 1.5%. This CDR3 comprises 15 residues. Germline V gene sequence: CDR1 SEHNR, CDR2 FQNEAQ (reference sequence). The V segment lost 5 bases and the J segment 6 bases; nucleotides outside the gene matches: 13. The receptor was isolated from a woman in her 40s who had recovered from COVID-19. V usage is TRBV7-9 and J usage is TRBJ2-7; 7 positions match TRBD1. The sample consisted of peripheral blood. The CDR3 here is CASSVRDAHRGEQYF. CDR3 bases: TGTGCCAGCAGCGTCCGGGACGCCCACAGGGGCGAGCAGTACTTC.